Following are 16 T cell receptor beta chains from one sample sequenced in a study of metastatic and nonmetastatic thyroid tumors. Each patient came to thyroid surgery without any prior treatment (of any kind). TCRdb reprocessed the PCR reads using MiXCR. The table has 15,000 to 20,000 clones, less than 20% seen once; the top ten hold around a sixth. Sequenced material: blood. These receptors were collected from a female donor with papillary thyroid cancer or a benign thyroid nodule (not recorded which). Some clones in this sample may be carry-over from other donors' samples.

This clone was observed many times. This chain connects TRBV28 to TRBJ1-2, with D unresolved. Trimming shortened V by 2 bases and J by 8 bases, and 12 bases separated the two germline ends. The CDR3 sequence is 13 residues long. Germline lookup yields CDR1 MDHEN and CDR2 SYDVKM. The CDR3 DNA is TGTGCCAGCAGTTTAAGTGGTGTCCGGGGCTACACCTTC. It encodes CASSLSGVRGYTF.

This clone is medium-sized (0.01 to 0.1%) in the sample. The V and J genes are TRBV27 and TRBJ2-7; a weak D match, TRBD2 (5 bases). The CDR3 extends over 11 amino acids. Per the germline V gene, CDR1 is MNHEY and CDR2 is SMNVEV (reference sequence). Between the trimmed V and J ends, which lost 5 bases and 7 bases, there was a span of 9 bases. CDR3 in DNA: TGTGCCAGCAGTCTCCGGGGTGAGCAGTACTTC. Translation gives CASSLRGEQYF.

This chain connects TRBV6-2 or TRBV6-3 to TRBJ2-1, with D possibly matching TRBD2 (5 bases). Germline lookup yields CDR1 MNHEY and CDR2 SVGEGT. This CDR3 spans 12 amino acids. V was pared by 8 bases and J by 7 bases, with 12 bases between. The CDR3 sequence: CASCVRGNEQFF. DNA for the CDR3: TGTGCCAGCTGTGTTCGCGGGAATGAGCAGTTCTTC.

This clone was seen repeatedly, ten times or more. The chain uses TRBV11-2 and TRBJ2-3; the D gene is possibly TRBD2 (5 bases). Trimming shortened V by 2 bases and J by 4 bases, and 16 bases separated the two germline ends. Germline lookup yields CDR1 SGHAT and CDR2 FQNNGV. The CDR3 totals 16 residues. In nucleotides, the CDR3 is TGTGCCAGCAGCTTACAGGTAGCGCAGCTCTCAGATACGCAGTATTTT. Encoded protein: CASSLQVAQLSDTQYF. Supplemented by reference TRBV11-2 and TRBJ2-3, the full variable domain reads EAGVAQSPRYKIIEKRQSVAFWCNPISGHATLYWYQQILGQGPKLLIQFQNNGVVDDSQLPKDRFSAERLKGVDSTLKIQPAKLEDSAVYLCASSLQVAQLSDTQYFGPGTRLTVL.

This clone has only a few counts. This may be a read error: a much more frequent sequence differs by one nucleotide. The same CDR3 also results from other DNA sequences found in this sample. The chain couples TRBV19 to TRBJ1-2; possibly TRBD1 for D (5 bases). The CDR3 is 14 residues long. Deletions cut 5 bases from V and 7 bases from J, with 17 bases between. Germline V gene sequence: CDR1 LNHDA, CDR2 SQIVND (reference sequence). The CDR3 protein is CASSLRDLRSGYTF. CDR3 in DNA: TGTGCCAGTAGTCTAAGGGACTTGCGGTCTGGCTACACCTTC.

V and J are TRBV30 and TRBJ2-7; the D is unclear. In germline, CDR1 is GTSNPN, CDR2 SVGIG (reference sequence). The CDR3 length is 14 residues. Trimming left V 3 bases short and J 0 bases short, with 12 bases between. The CDR3 DNA is TGTGCCTGGAGCAGCAGCTCCAGCTCCTACGAGCAGTACTTC. This sequence encodes CAWSSSSSSYEQYF.

This clone was detected many times. The chain carries TRBV11-2 and TRBJ2-1, with D possibly TRBD1 on 5 matching bases. V was trimmed by 3 bases and J by 2 bases, leaving 14 bases between them. This CDR3 contains 16 residues. Per germline, CDR1 SGHAT and CDR2 FQNNGV. CDR3 DNA sequence: TGTGCCAGCAGCTTCGACAGAAATCCCCCCTACAATGAGCAGTTCTTC. This translates into CASSFDRNPPYNEQFF.

This clone was counted ten times or more. The rearrangement links TRBV10-3 to TRBJ1-6; D is ambiguous. This CDR3 contains 15 residues. Germline V gene data show CDR1 as ENHRY and CDR2 as SYGVKD. The V gene lost 7 bases and the J gene lost 6 bases, with 16 bases spanning the gap. The CDR3 loop reads CAIKDGSKPNSPLHF. The CDR3 coding sequence is TGTGCCATCAAAGACGGCAGCAAACCTAATTCACCCCTCCACTTT.

This clone was counted a few times. This clone may be a read error of a much larger clone one base away. The chain carries TRBV12-3 or TRBV12-4 and TRBJ1-5, with D maybe TRBD1 (6 bases). The CDR3 extends over 13 amino acids. CDR3 coding DNA: TGTTCCAGCAGTTTCACCGAGGGGGAGCCCCGGCATTTT. Translation gives CSSSFTEGEPRHF.

This clone has at least ten counts. The rearrangement joins TRBV20-1 to TRBJ2-7, with 7 bases lining up with TRBD2. The CDR3 spans 16 residues. Trimming took 4 bases from V and 1 from J; bases not matched to a gene: 13. Germline V gives CDR1 DFQATT, CDR2 SNEGSKA (reference sequence). The CDR3 spells CSAIGDYLTKSYEQYF. CDR3 bases: TGCAGTGCTATTGGGGACTACCTGACCAAGTCCTACGAGCAGTACTTC.

This clone is medium-sized within its sample. The chain combines TRBV6-1 with TRBJ2-7; D possibly corresponds to TRBD2 (6 bases). The CDR3 totals 13 residues. Germline V gene sequence: CDR1 MNHNS, CDR2 SASEGT. Trimming left V 6 bases short and J 4 bases short, with 13 bases between. CDR3 in amino acids: CASRSLGGYEQYF. The CDR3 DNA reads TGTGCCAGCAGGTCGCTCGGGGGTTACGAGCAGTACTTC.

In this sample, this clone turned up many times. J is TRBJ1-3 and V is TRBV20-1; TRBD1 matches at 9 bases. Trimming at V came to 3 bases and at J to 2 bases, leaving 2 bases not matched to a gene. Germline V gene data show CDR1 as DFQATT and CDR2 as SNEGSKA (reference sequence). This CDR3 has 14 amino acids. The CDR3 sequence: CSASRDRAGNTIYF. CDR3 coding DNA: TGCAGTGCTAGCCGGGACAGGGCTGGAAACACCATATATTTT.

The sample holds many counts of this clone. The V and J genes are TRBV18 and TRBJ2-1; D call uncertain. The CDR3 runs to 13 residues. The ends were cut back, 0 bases at V and 6 bases at J, with 6 bases in the middle. Germline V lookup: CDR1 KGHSH, CDR2 LQKENI. CDR3 in amino acids: CASSPPYPNEQFF. The CDR3, as DNA: TGTGCCAGCTCACCACCCTACCCCAATGAGCAGTTCTTC.

This clone was observed many times. The chain carries TRBV10-3 and TRBJ2-1; 10 bases align to TRBD2. The CDR3 has 15 residues. Germline-derived CDR1 and CDR2 are ENHRY and SYGVKD. V lost 7 bases and J lost 1; bases outside the gene matches: 4. The CDR3 loop reads CAIMATSGSYNEQFF. CDR3 DNA: TGTGCCATCATGGCGACTAGCGGGTCCTACAATGAGCAGTTCTTC.

The table lists this clone with a few counts. The chain recombines TRBV10-2 with TRBJ1-5; D gene ambiguous. Germline V gives CDR1 WSHSY, CDR2 SAAADI. The CDR3 runs 13 residues. Deletions cut 4 bases from V and 7 bases from J, with 11 bases between. The CDR3 sequence is CASSALGGQPQHF. The CDR3 bases are TGCGCCAGCAGTGCACTCGGAGGGCAGCCCCAGCATTTT.

By share, this clone counts as medium-sized (0.01 to 0.1%). V gene TRBV6-1 combines with J gene TRBJ1-5; D uncertain. The CDR3 consists of 14 residues. Germline V gene sequence: CDR1 MNHNS, CDR2 SASEGT. V lost 5 bases to trimming and J lost 7 bases, with 15 bases between them. CDR3 in amino acids: CASSLSGSRQPQHF. The CDR3 DNA sequence: TGTGCCAGCAGTCTCTCGGGGTCCAGGCAGCCCCAGCATTTT.